Given below is one T cell receptor (beta chain) in context. Its antigen is not known. Constant-region reverse primers amplified full-length variable regions, followed by semi-nested Nested Universal Primer A PCR. In TCRdb, the 5' RACE reads were re-called with MiXCR into one record per CDR3 protein. The profile shows 20,000 to 25,000 distinct CDR3 sequences, 30% of them singletons. V was clipped by 5 bases and J by 5 bases, with 12 bases between them. The CDR3 contains 13 residues. CDR1 is SGHNT, CDR2 YENEEA, per germline. Study results and caveats: Tumor memory CD4+ T cell TCR gene usage was found to cluster with blood and lymph node memory CD4+ cells and with lymph node naive CD4+ cells. Tumor Treg TCRs overlapped most with tumor naive CD4+ cells.

Naive CD4+ cells had CD25+ Tregs removed. The origin of this receptor is a female donor with breast cancer. J is TRBJ1-1 and V is TRBV11-3; unclear D gene. Sequenced input: tumor-infiltrating naive CD4+ T cells sorted from the breast tumor. The subset here: naive CD4+ T cells, CD4+CD45RA+CD25-. CDR3 residues: CASSRIGWTEAFF. CDR3 DNA: TGTGCCAGCAGCCGGATCGGATGGACTGAAGCTTTCTTT.